This is a list of T cell receptor beta chains from one sample in a study of blood T cells in healthy people across ages. TCRdb called the 5' RACE reads again in MiXCR, with one record for every CDR3 protein. Of approximately 1,000,000 distinct CDR3 sequences listed, roughly two fifths are singletons. The source material was blood. These receptor sequences come from a young man in good health. Both conserved end residues are part of each CDR3. Each record gives: CDR3 protein, CDR3 DNA, J gene, D gene, clone size, V gene. D genes are given only for firm matches. Clone sizes are given selectively: once, few, many, or a class where the clone is expanded.

CDR3: CASSPLGREVEYGYTF
DNA: TGCGCCAGCAGCCCTCTCGGCCGGGAGGTAGAATATGGCTACACCTTC
J: TRBJ1-2
D: NA
size: few
V: TRBV4-1

CDR3: CAGSYSHGADNSPLHF
DNA: TGTGCCGGCAGTTACTCCCACGGGGCAGATAATTCACCCCTCCACTTT
J: TRBJ1-6
D: NA
size: NA
V: TRBV6-2/TRBV6-3

CDR3: CASSREYRVHEQYF
DNA: TGTGCCAGCAGTAGAGAGTACAGGGTCCACGAGCAGTACTTC
J: TRBJ2-7
D: NA
size: few
V: TRBV28

CDR3: CASSQDRGLDNEQYF
DNA: TGTGCCAGCAGTCAAGATCGTGGGCTAGACAATGAGCAGTACTTC
J: TRBJ2-7
D: NA
size: NA
V: TRBV4-2

CDR3: CASSSSQWTEAFF
DNA: TGTGCCAGCAGCTCCTCGCAGTGGACTGAAGCTTTCTTT
J: TRBJ1-1
D: NA
size: NA
V: TRBV5-5

CDR3: CSALARGVTDTQYF
DNA: TGCAGTGCCCTCGCCAGGGGGGTCACAGATACGCAGTATTTT
J: TRBJ2-3
D: NA
size: NA
V: TRBV20-1

CDR3: CSATLGQHTGELFF
DNA: TGCAGTGCTACCCTGGGTCAACACACCGGGGAGCTGTTTTTT
J: TRBJ2-2
D: NA
size: NA
V: TRBV20-1

CDR3: CASSLSRRASSYNEQFF
DNA: TGTGCCAGCAGTTTATCGCGGCGGGCCAGCTCCTACAATGAGCAGTTCTTC
J: TRBJ2-1
D: NA
size: NA
V: TRBV27

CDR3: CASGFGGDEQFF
DNA: TGTGCTAGTGGTTTTGGAGGGGATGAGCAGTTCTTC
J: TRBJ2-1
D: NA
size: few
V: TRBV12-5

CDR3: CASSLYRGAEAFF
DNA: TGTGCCAGCAGTTTATACAGGGGGGCTGAAGCTTTCTTT
J: TRBJ1-1
D: TRBD1
size: NA
V: TRBV27

CDR3: CASSLKPGSNYGYTF
DNA: TGTGCCAGCAGCTTAAAGCCTGGAAGTAACTATGGCTACACCTTC
J: TRBJ1-2
D: NA
size: NA
V: TRBV13

CDR3: CASSVVSGIASNEQFF
DNA: TGTGCCAGCAGCGTAGTTTCAGGGATTGCGAGCAATGAGCAGTTCTTC
J: TRBJ2-1
D: NA
size: few
V: TRBV9

CDR3: CASIRDRGALNTEAFF
DNA: TGTGCCAGCATACGGGACAGGGGCGCCTTGAACACTGAAGCTTTCTTT
J: TRBJ1-1
D: TRBD1
size: NA
V: TRBV6-5

CDR3: CASSSYLTTPPMGYTF
DNA: TGTGCCAGCAGCTCCTACCTAACGACACCCCCTATGGGCTACACCTTC
J: TRBJ1-2
D: NA
size: NA
V: TRBV7-2

CDR3: CASSLVFTVSSYNEQYF
DNA: TGCGCCAGCAGCTTGGTTTTTACAGTGAGCTCCTACAATGAGCAGTACTTC
J: TRBJ2-7
D: NA
size: NA
V: TRBV5-1

CDR3: CASTPGTGTYNEQFF
DNA: TGCGCCAGCACCCCCGGGACAGGTACCTACAATGAGCAGTTCTTC
J: TRBJ2-1
D: TRBD1
size: few
V: TRBV4-3

CDR3: CASSSGTGTNTGELFF
DNA: TGTGCCAGCAGTTCCGGGACAGGCACGAACACCGGGGAGCTGTTTTTT
J: TRBJ2-2
D: TRBD1
size: NA
V: TRBV5-6

CDR3: CASGWDRGLDGYTF
DNA: TGTGCCAGCGGTTGGGACAGGGGGCTTGATGGCTACACCTTC
J: TRBJ1-2
D: TRBD1
size: NA
V: TRBV2

CDR3: CASSWGGRRVFF
DNA: TGTGCCAGCAGTTGGGGGGGCAGGAGGGTGTTTTTT
J: TRBJ1-4
D: NA
size: NA
V: TRBV6-6

CDR3: CASTILGDREAFF
DNA: TGTGCCAGCACCATTTTGGGTGACAGGGAAGCTTTCTTT
J: TRBJ1-1
D: NA
size: NA
V: TRBV12-3/TRBV12-4

CDR3: CASSPLGQRVNEQYF
DNA: TGTGCCAGCAGCCCTTTGGGACAGAGGGTCAATGAGCAGTACTTC
J: TRBJ2-5
D: TRBD1
size: few
V: TRBV12-3/TRBV12-4

CDR3: CASSPPGETNTGELFF
DNA: TGTGCCAGCAGTCCCCCGGGAGAAACGAACACCGGGGAGCTGTTTTTT
J: TRBJ2-2
D: NA
size: NA
V: TRBV12-3/TRBV12-4

CDR3: CASSSGGTEGRNTEAFF
DNA: TGCGCCAGCAGCTCTGGGGGGACAGAAGGGAGAAACACTGAAGCTTTCTTT
J: TRBJ1-1
D: TRBD1
size: NA
V: TRBV5-1

CDR3: CASSLDGSSYNSPLHF
DNA: TGCGCCAGCAGCTTGGACGGAAGCTCCTATAATTCACCCCTCCACTTT
J: TRBJ1-6
D: NA
size: NA
V: TRBV5-1

CDR3: CASSPRGQGEYEQYF
DNA: TGTGCCAGCAGCCCACGGGGACAGGGTGAATACGAGCAGTACTTC
J: TRBJ2-7
D: TRBD1
size: NA
V: TRBV13

CDR3: CASSLIMGSSYNEQFF
DNA: TGCGCCAGCAGCTTGATTATGGGAAGCTCCTACAATGAGCAGTTCTTC
J: TRBJ2-1
D: NA
size: few
V: TRBV5-1

CDR3: CASSKQGTMNTEAFF
DNA: TGTGCCAGCAGTAAACAGGGGACCATGAACACTGAAGCTTTCTTT
J: TRBJ1-1
D: TRBD1
size: NA
V: TRBV12-3/TRBV12-4

CDR3: CAISEYGDQPQHF
DNA: TGTGCCATCAGTGAATACGGGGACCAGCCCCAGCATTTT
J: TRBJ1-5
D: NA
size: NA
V: TRBV10-3

CDR3: CASSLGQGKKRDTEAFF
DNA: TGTGCCAGCAGTCTCGGGCAGGGAAAAAAAAGGGACACTGAAGCTTTCTTT
J: TRBJ1-1
D: NA
size: few
V: TRBV28

CDR3: CASSLGSGTSYNEQYF
DNA: TGTGCCAGCAGCTTAGGTAGTGGCACCTCCTACAATGAGCAGTACTTC
J: TRBJ2-7
D: NA
size: NA
V: TRBV7-6

CDR3: CASSPDGPGYTF
DNA: TGTGCCAGCTCACCTGATGGACCTGGCTACACCTTC
J: TRBJ1-2
D: NA
size: NA
V: TRBV18

CDR3: CASSLTGDLSSEKLFF
DNA: TGCGCCAGCAGCTTAACGGGGGATTTGTCTAGTGAAAAACTGTTTTTT
J: TRBJ1-4
D: NA
size: NA
V: TRBV5-1

CDR3: CASSLPSSYEQYF
DNA: TGTGCCAGCAGTTTGCCATCCTCCTACGAGCAGTACTTC
J: TRBJ2-7
D: NA
size: many
V: TRBV28

CDR3: CASSSKEGGSKNIQYF
DNA: TGTGCCAGCAGCTCAAAGGAGGGGGGCTCAAAAAACATTCAGTACTTC
J: TRBJ2-4
D: NA
size: NA
V: TRBV21-1

CDR3: CASSHSDRMNTEAFF
DNA: TGCGCCAGCAGCCATTCCGACAGGATGAACACTGAAGCTTTCTTT
J: TRBJ1-1
D: NA
size: NA
V: TRBV4-3

CDR3: CASSWGQGFGYTF
DNA: TGTGCCAGCAGCTGGGGACAGGGATTTGGCTACACCTTC
J: TRBJ1-2
D: TRBD1
size: NA
V: TRBV7-8

CDR3: CASSELGIGNYGYTF
DNA: TGTGCCAGCAGTGAATTAGGAATTGGGAACTATGGCTACACCTTC
J: TRBJ1-2
D: NA
size: few
V: TRBV25-1

CDR3: CTSSPTDQPQHF
DNA: TGTACCAGCAGTCCGACAGACCAGCCCCAGCATTTT
J: TRBJ1-5
D: NA
size: NA
V: TRBV27

CDR3: CSARWEDGEGEDTF
DNA: TGCAGTGCTCGGTGGGAAGATGGTGAAGGAGAAGACACCTTC
J: TRBJ1-2
D: NA
size: NA
V: TRBV20-1

CDR3: CASAGAGNQPQHF
DNA: TGTGCCAGCGCAGGGGCAGGCAATCAGCCCCAGCATTTT
J: TRBJ1-5
D: NA
size: NA
V: TRBV6-1

CDR3: CASSQGQGGHTEAFF
DNA: TGTGCCAGCAGTCAGGGACAGGGCGGGCACACTGAAGCTTTCTTT
J: TRBJ1-1
D: TRBD1
size: NA
V: TRBV7-9

CDR3: CASSPREGGSYGYTF
DNA: TGTGCCAGCAGTCCTAGGGAAGGGGGATCCTATGGCTACACCTTC
J: TRBJ1-2
D: NA
size: few
V: TRBV12-3/TRBV12-4

CDR3: CASSGTGHYGYTF
DNA: TGTGCCAGCAGTGGGACAGGGCACTATGGCTACACCTTC
J: TRBJ1-2
D: TRBD1
size: NA
V: TRBV6-5

CDR3: CASSYGRWTYGYTF
DNA: TGTGCCAGCAGTTACGGCAGGTGGACCTATGGCTACACCTTC
J: TRBJ1-2
D: NA
size: once
V: TRBV6-2/TRBV6-3

CDR3: CASISTPGQCKNIQYF
DNA: TGTGCCAGCATCTCTACCCCCGGACAGTGCAAAAACATTCAGTACTTC
J: TRBJ2-4
D: NA
size: few
V: TRBV7-3

CDR3: CASSLSTEGGRTEAFF
DNA: TGTGCCAGCAGCTTAAGCACGGAGGGAGGGCGGACTGAAGCTTTCTTT
J: TRBJ1-1
D: NA
size: NA
V: TRBV7-9

CDR3: CASIRTPGQNTEAFF
DNA: TGTGCCAGCATTAGGACTCCGGGACAGAACACTGAAGCTTTCTTT
J: TRBJ1-1
D: NA
size: NA
V: TRBV6-2/TRBV6-3

CDR3: CSAHPTSGSTDTQYF
DNA: TGCAGTGCCCACCCGACTAGCGGGAGCACAGATACGCAGTATTTT
J: TRBJ2-3
D: TRBD2
size: few
V: TRBV20-1

CDR3: CASSPRTGRGTSTDTQYF
DNA: TGTGCCAGCAGCCCCCGGACAGGGAGAGGGACTAGCACAGATACGCAGTATTTT
J: TRBJ2-3
D: TRBD1
size: few
V: TRBV9

CDR3: CASRLEDEQFF
DNA: TGTGCCAGCAGACTAGAGGATGAGCAGTTCTTC
J: TRBJ2-1
D: NA
size: NA
V: TRBV3-1

CDR3: CASTRDRATEAFF
DNA: TGTGCCAGCACCAGGGACAGGGCCACTGAAGCTTTCTTT
J: TRBJ1-1
D: TRBD1
size: NA
V: TRBV12-3/TRBV12-4

CDR3: CAGPGDSRLAECTDMQYF
DNA: TGTGCCGGCCCCGGCGATTCAAGACTAGCGGAGTGCACAGATATGCAGTATTTT
J: TRBJ2-3
D: TRBD2
size: NA
V: TRBV12-3/TRBV12-4

CDR3: CASSQSWEGFSKKLFF
DNA: TGCGCCAGCAGCCAATCCTGGGAGGGGTTTAGTAAAAAACTGTTTTTT
J: TRBJ1-4
D: NA
size: few
V: TRBV4-3

CDR3: CSAAWGFHGYTF
DNA: TGCAGTGCTGCCTGGGGCTTTCATGGCTACACCTTC
J: TRBJ1-2
D: NA
size: once
V: TRBV20-1

CDR3: CSAPGTSGRHYEQYF
DNA: TGCAGTGCTCCTGGGACTAGCGGGCGACACTACGAGCAGTACTTC
J: TRBJ2-7
D: TRBD2
size: NA
V: TRBV20-1

CDR3: CASSKTGYSEQFF
DNA: TGTGCCAGCAGCAAGACAGGTTACAGTGAGCAGTTCTTC
J: TRBJ2-1
D: NA
size: NA
V: TRBV7-3